This T cell receptor beta chain was recorded in a study of T cells in Graves' hyperthyroidism and ophthalmopathy. The study, taken as a whole, reports: Most clonotypes expanded in the thyroid (above 0.001) were also present in blood. Through a model of 13 V-J features, ophthalmopathy was separated from stable hyperthyroidism.

Those patients with uncontrolled infection, other autoimmune disease, pregnancy or lactation were excluded. Over 9 ml of fresh peripheral blood supplied the PBMCs. This clonotype has more than one count but fewer than ten. Its matching antigen is unknown. RNA transcripts served as the template for amplifying TCR beta CDR3 regions. First-round RT-PCR targeting the TCR CDR3 was performed with the HTBI primer set. TCRdb re-analysed the multiplex PCR reads in MiXCR, keeping a single row per CDR3 protein. The sample holds about 530,000 distinct CDR3 sequences, more than 15% seen once. This CDR3 has 13 residues. Looked up from germline, CDR1 is SGHNT and CDR2 is YYREEE (reference sequence). V was cut by 4 bases and J by 2 bases, with 9 bases left in between.

This sequence was found in a woman between 18 and 30 years old with Graves' ophthalmopathy. Sequencing was carried out using blood. The chain joins TRBV5-4 to TRBJ2-5; D not certain. DNA of the CDR3: TGTGCCAGCAGCGGGCGGTCACAAGAGACCCAGTACTTC. Translating gives CASSGRSQETQYF. Complete variable domain (other parts from reference TRBV5-4 and TRBJ2-5): ETGVTQSPTHLIKTRGQQVTLRCSSQSGHNTVSWYQQALGQGPQFIFQYYREEENGRGNFPPRFSGLQFPNYSSELNVNALELDDSALYLCASSGRSQETQYFGPGTRLLVL.